This TCR beta chain was sequenced in a study of immune characterization of retroperitoneal liposarcoma. Germline lookup yields CDR1 MNHNS and CDR2 SASEGT. The CDR3 runs to 16 residues. The trim removed 2 bases at V and 5 bases at J, leaving 10 bases unmatched. From the PCR reads, TCRdb called clonotypes with MiXCR, one entry per CDR3 protein. The data show over 8,000 distinct CDR3 sequences, 37% seen once. This clonotype originated in a female donor with retroperitoneal liposarcoma. The chain couples TRBV6-1 to TRBJ2-7; 9 bases agree with TRBD1. The specimen was tumor tissue. CDR3 protein: CASSESSGTGNDEQYF. CDR3 bases: TGTGCCAGCAGTGAATCCTCCGGGACAGGGAACGACGAGCAGTACTTC.